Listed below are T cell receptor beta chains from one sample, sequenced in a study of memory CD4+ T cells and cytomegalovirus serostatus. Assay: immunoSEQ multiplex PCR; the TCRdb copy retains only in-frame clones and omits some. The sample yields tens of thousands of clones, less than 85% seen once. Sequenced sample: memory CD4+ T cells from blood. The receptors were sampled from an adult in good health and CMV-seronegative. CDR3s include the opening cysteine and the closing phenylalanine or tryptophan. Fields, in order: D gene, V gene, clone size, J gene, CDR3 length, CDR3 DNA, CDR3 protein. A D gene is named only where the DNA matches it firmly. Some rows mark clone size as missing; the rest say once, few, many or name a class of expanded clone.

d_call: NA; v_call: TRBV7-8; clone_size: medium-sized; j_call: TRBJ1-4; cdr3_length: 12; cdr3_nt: TGTGCCAGCCAAAGACCGAATGAAAAACTGTTTTTT; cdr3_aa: CASQRPNEKLFF
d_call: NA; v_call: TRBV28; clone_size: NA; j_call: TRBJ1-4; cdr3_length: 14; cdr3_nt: TGTGCCAGCAGTTTCCCACCCAATAATGAAAAACTGTTTTTT; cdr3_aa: CASSFPPNNEKLFF
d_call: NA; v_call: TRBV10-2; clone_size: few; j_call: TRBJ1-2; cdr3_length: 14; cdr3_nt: TGCGCCAGCAGTGAGTCTACAGGGCCCTATGGCTACACCTTC; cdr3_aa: CASSESTGPYGYTF
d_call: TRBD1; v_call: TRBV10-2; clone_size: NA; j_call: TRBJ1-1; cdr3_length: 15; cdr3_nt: TGCGCCAGCAGTTTATTTGGACAGGGTGACACTGAAGCTTTCTTT; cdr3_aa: CASSLFGQGDTEAFF
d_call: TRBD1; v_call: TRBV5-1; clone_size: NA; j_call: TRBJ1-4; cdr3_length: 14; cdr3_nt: TGCGCCAGCAGCCCGGGACAGGGCCACGAAAAACTGTTTTTT; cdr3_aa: CASSPGQGHEKLFF
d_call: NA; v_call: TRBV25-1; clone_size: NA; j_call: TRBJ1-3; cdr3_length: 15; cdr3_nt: TGTGCCAGCATTCGGGGAATCACCCTGGAGAACACCATATATTTT; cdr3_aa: CASIRGITLENTIYF
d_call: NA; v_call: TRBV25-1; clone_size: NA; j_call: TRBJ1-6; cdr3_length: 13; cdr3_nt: TGTGCCAGCAGTGCCAGGGGTAATTCACCCCTCCACTTT; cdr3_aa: CASSARGNSPLHF
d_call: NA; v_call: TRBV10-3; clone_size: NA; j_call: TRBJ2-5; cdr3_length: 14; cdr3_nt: TGTGCCATCAGTGAGTCCCGGACGGGAGAGACCCAGTACTTC; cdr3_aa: CAISESRTGETQYF
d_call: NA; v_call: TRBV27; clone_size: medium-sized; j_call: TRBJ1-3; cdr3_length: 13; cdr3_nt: TGTGCCAGCAGTTTAGGGGAAGGAAACACCATATATTTT; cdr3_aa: CASSLGEGNTIYF
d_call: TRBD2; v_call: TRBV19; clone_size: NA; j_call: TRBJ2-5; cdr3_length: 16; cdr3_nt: TGTGCCAGTAGTGGCACTAGCGGGGGTTATGAGCTGACCCAGTACTTC; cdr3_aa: CASSGTSGGYELTQYF
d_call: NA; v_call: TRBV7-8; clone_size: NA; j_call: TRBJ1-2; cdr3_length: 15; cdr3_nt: TGTGCCAGCAGCTTAGTGATTCGAGGCAGCGATGGCTACACCTTC; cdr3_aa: CASSLVIRGSDGYTF
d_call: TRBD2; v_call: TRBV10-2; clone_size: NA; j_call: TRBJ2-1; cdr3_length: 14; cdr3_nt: TGCGCCAGCAGAGGACTAGCGGGGCCCAATGAGCAGTTCTTC; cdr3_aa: CASRGLAGPNEQFF
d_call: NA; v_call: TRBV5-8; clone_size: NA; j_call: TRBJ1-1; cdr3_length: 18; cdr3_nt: TGTGCCAGCGCCCCGCCGGGGACCATCATGGTGTTGAACACTGAAGCTTTCTTT; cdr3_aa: CASAPPGTIMVLNTEAFF
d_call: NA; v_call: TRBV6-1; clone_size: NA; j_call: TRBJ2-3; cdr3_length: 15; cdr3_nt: TGTGCCAGCAAGGCTAGCCCCGTCGGCACAGATACGCAGTATTTT; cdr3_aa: CASKASPVGTDTQYF
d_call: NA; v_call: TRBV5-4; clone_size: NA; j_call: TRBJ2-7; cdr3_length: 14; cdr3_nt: TGTGCCAGCAGCTTCGGAGGGGGAGGGTACGAGCAGTACTTC; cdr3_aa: CASSFGGGGYEQYF
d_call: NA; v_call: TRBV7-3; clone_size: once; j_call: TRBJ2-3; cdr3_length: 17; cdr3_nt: TGTGCCAGCAGCCGCGTTGGGGGGGCTGCCGCGACAGATACGCAGTATTTT; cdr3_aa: CASSRVGGAAATDTQYF
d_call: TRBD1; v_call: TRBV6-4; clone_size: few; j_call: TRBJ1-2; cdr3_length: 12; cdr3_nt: TGTGCCAGCAGTGAGCAGGGACAGGGCTACACCTTC; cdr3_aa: CASSEQGQGYTF
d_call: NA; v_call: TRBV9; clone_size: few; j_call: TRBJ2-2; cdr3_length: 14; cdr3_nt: TGTGCCAGCAGCGTACGACTAGAGACCGGGGAGCTGTTTTTT; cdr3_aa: CASSVRLETGELFF
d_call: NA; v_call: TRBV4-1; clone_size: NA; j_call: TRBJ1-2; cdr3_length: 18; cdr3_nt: TGCGCCAGCAGCCAAGATCCCTTAAGACAGCTATTCTCATATGGCTACACCTTC; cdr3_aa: CASSQDPLRQLFSYGYTF
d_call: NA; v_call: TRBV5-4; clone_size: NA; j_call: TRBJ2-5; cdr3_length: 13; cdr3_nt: TGTGCCAGCAGCAGGGACACTGTTGAGACCCAGTACTTC; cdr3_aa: CASSRDTVETQYF
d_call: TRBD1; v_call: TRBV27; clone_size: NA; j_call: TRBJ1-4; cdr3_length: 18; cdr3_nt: TGTGCCAGCAGTTCTATACCCCACCGGACAGGGTTTAATGGAAAACTGTTTTTT; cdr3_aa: CASSSIPHRTGFNGKLFF
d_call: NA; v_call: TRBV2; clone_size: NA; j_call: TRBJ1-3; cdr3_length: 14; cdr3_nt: TGTGCCAGCAGTGATCAAGTCACTGGAAACACCATATATTTT; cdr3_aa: CASSDQVTGNTIYF
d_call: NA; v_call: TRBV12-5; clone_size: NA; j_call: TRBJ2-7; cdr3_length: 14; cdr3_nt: TGTGCTAGTGGTCCTCGGACAAGTACCTACGAGCAGTACTTC; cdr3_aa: CASGPRTSTYEQYF
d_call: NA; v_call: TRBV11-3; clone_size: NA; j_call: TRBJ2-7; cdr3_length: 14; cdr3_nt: TGTGCCAGCAGCCCCACAGGTCTTCCCTACGAGCAGTACTTC; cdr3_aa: CASSPTGLPYEQYF
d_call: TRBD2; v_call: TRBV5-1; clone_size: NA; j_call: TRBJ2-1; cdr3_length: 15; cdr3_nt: TGCGCCAGCAGGACGAGCGGGGGCACCTACAATGAGCAGTTCTTC; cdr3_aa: CASRTSGGTYNEQFF
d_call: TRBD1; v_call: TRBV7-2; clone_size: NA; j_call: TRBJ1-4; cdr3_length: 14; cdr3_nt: TGTGCCAGCAGCCCCGGACAGGCAGGAGGAAAACTGTTTTTT; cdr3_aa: CASSPGQAGGKLFF
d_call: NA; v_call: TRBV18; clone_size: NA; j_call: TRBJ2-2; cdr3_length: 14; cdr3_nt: TGTGCCAGCTCACCACAGCAGAACACCGGGGAGCTGTTTTTT; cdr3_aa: CASSPQQNTGELFF
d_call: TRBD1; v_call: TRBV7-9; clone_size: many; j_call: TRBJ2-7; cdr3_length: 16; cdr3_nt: TGTGCCAGCAGCTTAGAACAGGGGGTGGACTCCTACGAGCAGTACTTC; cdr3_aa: CASSLEQGVDSYEQYF
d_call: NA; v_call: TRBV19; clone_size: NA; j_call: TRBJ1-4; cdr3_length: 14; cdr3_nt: TGTGCCAGTAGTATCCCTAGGTCGTCTGGAAAACTGTTTTTT; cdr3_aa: CASSIPRSSGKLFF
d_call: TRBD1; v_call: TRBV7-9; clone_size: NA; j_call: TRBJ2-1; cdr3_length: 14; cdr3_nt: TGTGCCAGCAGCCGGACAGGGGGCGATTCGGAGCAGTTCTTC; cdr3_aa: CASSRTGGDSEQFF
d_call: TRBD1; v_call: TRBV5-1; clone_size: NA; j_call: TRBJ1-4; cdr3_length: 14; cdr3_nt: TGCGCCAGCAGCTTACAGGGGGCTGGTGAAAAACTGTTTTTT; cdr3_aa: CASSLQGAGEKLFF
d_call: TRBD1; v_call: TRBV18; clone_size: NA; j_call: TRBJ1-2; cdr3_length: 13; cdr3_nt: TGTGCCAGCTCACAAGGACAGGGGGATGGCTACACCTTC; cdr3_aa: CASSQGQGDGYTF
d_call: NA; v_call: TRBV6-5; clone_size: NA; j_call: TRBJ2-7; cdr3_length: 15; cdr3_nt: TGTGCCAGCAGTCCACCGGGACCCTCGTCCTACGAGCAGTACTTC; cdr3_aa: CASSPPGPSSYEQYF
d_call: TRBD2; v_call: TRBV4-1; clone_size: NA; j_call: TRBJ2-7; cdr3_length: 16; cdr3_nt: TGCGCCAGCAGCCAAGATGTAGGACTAGCGGGGGGACCGCCGTACTTC; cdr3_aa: CASSQDVGLAGGPPYF
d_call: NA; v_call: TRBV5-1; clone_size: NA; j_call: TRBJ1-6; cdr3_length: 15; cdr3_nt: TGCGCCAGCAGCTTTTATGGCGGGGGCAATTCACCCCTCCACTTT; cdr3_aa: CASSFYGGGNSPLHF
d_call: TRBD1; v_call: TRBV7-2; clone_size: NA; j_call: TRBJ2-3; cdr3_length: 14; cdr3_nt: TGTGCCAGCAGCCTAGGGGGCTTCACAGATACGCAGTATTTT; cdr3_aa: CASSLGGFTDTQYF
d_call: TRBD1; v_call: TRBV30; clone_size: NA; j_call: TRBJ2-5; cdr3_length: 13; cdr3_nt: TGTGCCTGGGAGGGGGCCGTGAAAGAGACCCAGTACTTC; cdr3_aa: CAWEGAVKETQYF
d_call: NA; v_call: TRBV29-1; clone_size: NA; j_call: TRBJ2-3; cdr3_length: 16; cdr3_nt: TGCAGCGTTGGACGTTCAGGAACAGGGAGCACAGATACGCAGTATTTT; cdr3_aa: CSVGRSGTGSTDTQYF
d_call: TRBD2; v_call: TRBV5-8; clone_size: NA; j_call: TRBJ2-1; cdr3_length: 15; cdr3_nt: TGTGCCAGCAGCTCCCGAGGGCGGGGGGGCACTGAGCAGTTCTTC; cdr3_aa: CASSSRGRGGTEQFF